The entry below describes one TCR beta chain. The specificity of this receptor is unknown. No base quality information exists; no much larger clone differs at one position. This entry comes from a study of PD-L1 blockade in urothelial cancer (TCRdb year 2017). For the study in its entirety: All patients started therapy around 2014 and received atezolizumab 1,200 mg intravenously every 3 weeks. Pretreatment tumor samples, along with matched peripheral blood serially collected before and after atezolizumab treatment, were subjected to TCR sequencing. The study was an exploratory multi-omic analysis of somatic, immune and clinical correlates of response to PD-L1 blockade with atezolizumab in urothelial cancer. Blood samples gave median yields of about 140,000 T cells and tens of thousands of unique TCRs, along with a median clonality of 0.080. Some 29 patients had pretreatment blood TCR-seq, approximately 24 had at least one posttreatment blood collection, and approximately 24 had tumor TCR-seq. In the same patients, pretreatment tumors underwent whole exome sequencing and RNA sequencing in addition to TCR sequencing. Progression-free survival longer than 6 months counted as durable clinical benefit, and TCR features were additionally tested against both progression-free and overall survival. Blood samples were analyzed at 3 weeks after treatment start (second dose) and at 6 weeks after treatment start. About 85% of the roughly 29 patients were identified as males with urothelial cancer of bladder origin, and a prior smoking history was reported by 18 of 29 patients. Durable clinical benefit was achieved by nine patients and was not achieved by 20 patients. An ECOG performance status of 0 or 1 was recorded for the patients, and 0 to 3 prior chemotherapy regimens had been received by the patients.

The CDR3 has 16 amino acids, counting the end cysteine and phenylalanine. Only the CDR3 DNA is retained, 48 bases long and in frame from the first base. Germline trimming: 4 bases from V, 4 bases from J; junction bases outside gene matches: 11. CDR1 and CDR2 (SGDLS, YYNGEE) derive from the germline V gene. A total of 25 to 35 patients with locally advanced or metastatic urothelial carcinoma, treated at Memorial Sloan Kettering on a trial protocol, made up the cohort. Peripheral blood mononuclear cells were collected pretreatment and during treatment, with between 1 and 8 total time points obtained per patient. The Qiagen DNeasy Blood extraction kit was used to purify genomic DNA from total PBMCs and from tumor samples. PBMCs were collected pretreatment and during treatment, and were isolated and stored as previously described. What the research found in general, with its limitations: Greater expansion of tumor-associated TCR clones in peripheral blood 3 weeks after the start of treatment was observed in patients with durable benefit (n of about 20, p = 0.022). Improved progression-free and overall survival was associated with having pretreatment peripheral blood TCR clonality below the median. Because the sample size was small (n of about 29) and many exploratory analyses were performed, the results are intended to be hypothesis-generating.

Synthetic TCR analog templates were spiked into each PCR so that absolute template abundance could be estimated from read counts. The immunoSEQ assay used bias-controlled V and J gene primers to amplify TCRbeta CDR3 regions from genomic DNA. Sequencing of rearranged TCRbeta segments was performed at approximately 20X coverage. The paper's processing steps were these. Clustering was used to correct sequencing errors, and CDR3s were annotated against IMGT so that V, D and J genes could be assigned. Out-of-frame and stop-codon sequences were excluded, and only productive TCRbeta rearrangements were used in downstream analyses. Clonality was calculated as one minus the Shannon entropy normalized by the log of the number of unique productive sequences. Fisher's exact test with Benjamini-Hochberg correction, using a cutoff of adjusted p below 0.01, was how clones that differed between time points or between blood and tumor were identified. Held by TCRdb, this immuneACCESS table contains in-frame sequences only and omits some clones. Under half of the omission traces to an unresolved V gene where checked; the cause of the rest is unknown. The D gene and trimming were derived from the DNA, and the V and J assignments and clone size from that table. This sample has 75,000 to 90,000 clones in its table, and more than 75% of those were observed once. The top ten constitute 9.5% of the sample.

The origin of this receptor is a man between 65 and 80 years old with urothelial cancer. The V and J segments used are TRBV9 and TRBJ2-1; 7 bases in the junction line up with TRBD2. Sequencing used PBMCs, obtained around atezolizumab (anti-PD-L1) treatment. The DNA reads as follows: TGTGCCAGCAGCCCAGACCCCGCGGGGGTTTACAATGAGCAGTTCTTC. This encodes CASSPDPAGVYNEQFF.